The rows below give T cell receptor beta chains drawn from one sample of a study of blood T cell repertoires in COVID-19. The data were produced by immunoSEQ multiplex PCR, yet TCRdb's version contains in-frame clones alone and is incomplete. The table records some 87,000 clones, around 82% of them present only once. Sequencing was done on a sample of peripheral blood. The receptors shown here come from a man in his fifties or sixties who had recovered from COVID-19. Each CDR3 is given without its conserved first and last residue. Each record gives: V gene, clone size, J gene, D gene, CDR3 protein. D genes are given only for firm matches. Size values are once, few and many counts, or a class for expanded clones, and some rows have none.

TRBV7-3	once	TRBJ2-2	.	ASSRGTGELF
TRBV18	.	TRBJ2-2	.	ASSPSLVRNTGELF
TRBV4-2	.	TRBJ2-3	.	ASSQTKGGGTDTQY
TRBV6-5	.	TRBJ2-1	TRBD1	ASSYSGQRPNEQF
TRBV5-1	.	TRBJ2-7	TRBD2	ASSLGLAGGTYEQY
TRBV4-1	.	TRBJ2-1	TRBD2	ASSQEASGGLLSYNEQF
TRBV7-9	.	TRBJ2-5	.	ASSVTGLGTQY
TRBV5-1	once	TRBJ2-5	.	ASSPIQDGQETQY
TRBV21-1	.	TRBJ1-4	.	ASSTKWQGFEKLF
TRBV10-2	.	TRBJ1-2	TRBD1	ASSGTRQGKVGYT
TRBV7-7	many	TRBJ2-5	TRBD2	ASSRSGSQETQY
TRBV30	once	TRBJ1-6	TRBD1	AWSAGQGNSPLH
TRBV3-1/TRBV3-2	.	TRBJ2-3	.	ASSQDLLADTQY
TRBV7-8	.	TRBJ1-3	TRBD1	ASSSRQGGNTIY
TRBV19	.	TRBJ2-1	TRBD2	ASRRLAGGYDEQF
TRBV7-8	.	TRBJ2-5	.	ASSPVSGTLQETQY
TRBV27	.	TRBJ2-6	TRBD1	ASSLEGASYSGANVLT
TRBV12-3/TRBV12-4	.	TRBJ1-4	.	ATKIEANEKLF
TRBV27	.	TRBJ2-3	.	ASRSLRGGISTDTQY
TRBV7-9	.	TRBJ1-5	.	ASSLGGRGASNQPQH
TRBV2	.	TRBJ1-6	.	ASSEAGGRNSPLH
TRBV18	.	TRBJ2-7	.	ASSPPRSQTSSYEQY
TRBV4-1	few	TRBJ1-2	.	ASSQTGEIYGYT
TRBV4-3	.	TRBJ1-1	.	ASSQEGRGTEAF
TRBV6-6	once	TRBJ2-7	.	ASSQSASSYEQY
TRBV5-1	once	TRBJ1-1	.	ASSLALFLPNTEAF
TRBV27	.	TRBJ1-5	.	ASSQDTGQPQH
TRBV2	.	TRBJ2-3	.	ASREAGDTQY
TRBV12-5	.	TRBJ2-5	TRBD1	ASGLAGQGWRDYDSGETQY
TRBV19	few	TRBJ1-3	.	ASSRGQSSGNTIY
TRBV3-1/TRBV3-2	.	TRBJ2-5	TRBD2	ASSQLGGEETQY
TRBV27	.	TRBJ1-2	TRBD1	ASSWTGGYGYT
TRBV25-1	.	TRBJ2-1	.	ASSEFGGLIPNEQF
TRBV27	.	TRBJ2-1	.	ASSLGRGNEQF
TRBV30	.	TRBJ1-5	.	AWSLAGGNQPQH
TRBV28	.	TRBJ1-2	.	ASSLMGANYGYT
TRBV5-1	.	TRBJ2-7	TRBD2	ASSLVGLAGATRIYEQY
TRBV29-1	.	TRBJ1-1	.	SVESGAGTEAF
TRBV19	.	TRBJ1-1	.	ASTDAAQRTEAF
TRBV5-6	.	TRBJ2-5	.	ASSLSSSEETQY
TRBV10-3	.	TRBJ1-4	TRBD1	AIKGATGTDNEKLF
TRBV6-1	.	TRBJ1-5	TRBD1	ASSEEEGGGQPQH
TRBV6-2/TRBV6-3	.	TRBJ2-4	.	ASSFPPASAQEGKNIQY
TRBV7-2	.	TRBJ2-1	.	ASSLTSRTDYNEQF
TRBV30	.	TRBJ1-5	.	AWSVQGGGNQPQH
TRBV7-9	few	TRBJ2-7	.	ASSETVTYEQY
TRBV6-5	few	TRBJ1-6	.	ASSYSYSSPLH
TRBV18	.	TRBJ1-1	TRBD1	ASSLLTGQNTEAF
TRBV19	.	TRBJ2-7	TRBD2	ASSTYSGRRDEQY
TRBV24-1	many	TRBJ2-1	TRBD2	ATSDSGLAGGRTYNEQF
TRBV6-5	.	TRBJ2-1	TRBD2	ASSYSRLANKF
TRBV7-9	.	TRBJ1-6	.	ASSLASRVNSPLH
TRBV5-6	.	TRBJ2-5	.	ARGITQRNLANQETQY
TRBV19	.	TRBJ2-4	TRBD2	ASSELAAIAKNIQY